Listed below are T cell receptor beta chains from one sample, sequenced in a study of T cell repertoires in ileal Crohn's disease. TCRdb's table, derived via immunoSEQ multiplex PCR, lists solely in-frame clones and lacks some. The table records around 11,000 clones, over 75% of them present only once. The sequencing input was ileal tissue. Every receptor here comes from an adult with Crohn's disease. CDR3s include the opening cysteine and the closing phenylalanine or tryptophan. D genes are given only for firm matches. Not all rows give a size; the values are once, few, many and, for expanded clones, a class.

TRBV30	14	-	TRBJ1-3	-	TGTGCCTGGATCAAACACGACTCTGGAAACACCATATATTTT	CAWIKHDSGNTIYF
TRBV7-8	13	-	TRBJ2-3	-	TGTGCCAGCAGCTTAGCCAGCACAGATACGCAGTATTTT	CASSLASTDTQYF
TRBV7-9	12	-	TRBJ1-1	-	TGTGCCAGCAGCCCAGTGAACACTGAAGCTTTCTTT	CASSPVNTEAFF
TRBV11-1	19	medium-sized	TRBJ2-2	TRBD2	TGTGCCAGCAGCAGCTCTTGGACTAGCGGGAGAAGTGACACCGGGGAGCTGTTTTTT	CASSSSWTSGRSDTGELFF
TRBV7-2	12	few	TRBJ2-7	-	TGTGCCAGCAGCCCCGACCCCCTACATATCTCCTTC	CASSPDPLHISF
TRBV11-2	15	-	TRBJ1-4	-	TGTGCCAGCAGCTTGGGGGGGACAAAAGGAGGAAAACTGTTTTTT	CASSLGGTKGGKLFF
TRBV2	13	once	TRBJ1-1	TRBD1	TGTGCCAGCATGACAGGGGGCAACACTGAAGCTTTCTTT	CASMTGGNTEAFF
TRBV6-5	14	-	TRBJ1-2	-	TGTGCCAGCAGTCCGGGGGGGTTAGACTATGGCTACACCTTC	CASSPGGLDYGYTF
TRBV10-3	12	-	TRBJ1-2	-	TGTGCCATCAGTGATCTAGAGTATGGCTACACCTTC	CAISDLEYGYTF
TRBV5-6	13	-	TRBJ2-5	TRBD1	TGTGCCAGCTCCCAGGACAGGGTAGAGACCCAGTACTTC	CASSQDRVETQYF
TRBV2	13	-	TRBJ1-5	-	TGTGCCAGCAGTGGCGGGCCGAATCAGCCCCAGCATTTT	CASSGGPNQPQHF